A selection of T cell receptor beta chains follows, all from one sample in a study of blood T cell repertoires in COVID-19. Sequencing used immunoSEQ multiplex PCR; TCRdb keeps in-frame clones, though not all of them. Of under 300,000 clones in the sample, 82% are singletons; the top ten hold nearly 5%. The sequenced sample consisted of peripheral blood. Source of these receptors: a woman aged 80 or older with active or convalescent COVID-19. Both conserved end residues are part of each CDR3.

j_gene | v_gene | CDR3aa
TRBJ1-2 | TRBV12-3/TRBV12-4 | CASSFTGYGYTF
TRBJ1-4 | TRBV9 | CASSRGLGEKLFF
TRBJ2-5 | TRBV29-1 | CSVRAPRGRLETQYF
TRBJ2-5 | TRBV5-6 | CASSLGGQGKTQYF
TRBJ1-4 | TRBV30 | CAWRPGQTTNEKLFF
TRBJ2-1 | TRBV7-9 | CASSLGLANEQFF
TRBJ1-3 | TRBV28 | CASTDHRGNTIYF
TRBJ1-3 | TRBV28 | CASSPGQSGNTIYF
TRBJ2-1 | TRBV4-1 | CASSQDLERMSSYNEQFF
TRBJ1-5 | TRBV19 | CASSIWRSNQPQHF
TRBJ2-1 | TRBV10-3 | CAISAPNFNEQFF
TRBJ2-7 | TRBV18 | CASSRVHGAYEQYF
TRBJ2-5 | TRBV10-3 | CAAQRQGTPLQYF
TRBJ1-1 | TRBV30 | CAWSRTPDRGTPEAFF
TRBJ2-7 | TRBV5-1 | CASSFSDRGLSEQYF
TRBJ1-6 | TRBV2 | CASSVGTGGSPLHF
TRBJ2-5 | TRBV2 | CASTNGIQETQYF
TRBJ2-1 | TRBV5-1 | CASSLGLAGGRRQFF
TRBJ2-2 | TRBV24-1 | CATSDPRNTGELFF
TRBJ2-7 | TRBV2 | CASSLSQVIHEQYF
TRBJ1-5 | TRBV2 | CASSSQGSNQPQHF
TRBJ1-2 | TRBV2 | CASSDRVGAYGYTF